One sample yielded the 2 T cell receptor beta chains listed below, sequenced in a study of shared clonotypes between healthy human individuals. Sequenced by immunoSEQ multiplex PCR; TCRdb stores in-frame clones only, minus some. Counted here are roughly 760,000 clones, about 74% occurring once; the ten biggest clones make up 1.5% to 2%. Sequencing was performed on memory CD4+ T cells sorted from blood. The subset is: CD45RA-negative fraction. The receptors were gathered from a woman aged 25-40 years in good health.

The chain is built from TRBV11-2 and TRBJ2-1, with D perhaps assigned TRBD1 or TRBD2 (5 bases each). There are 15 residues in the CDR3. Germline values: CDR1 SGHAT, CDR2 FQNNGV. Trimming removed 3 bases at V and 2 bases at J, with 11 bases between. CDR3 nucleotide sequence: TGTGCCAGCAGCTTTCCCGGGACCCCCTACAATGAGCAGTTCTTC. Translating it yields CASSFPGTPYNEQFF.

CDR3 coding DNA: TGCGCCAGCAGCTTGGATGTTGGAAACACCATATATTTT. Protein: CASSLDVGNTIYF. This chain links TRBV5-1 with TRBJ1-3; D gene uncertain. This CDR3 region has 13 residues. Germline V lookup: CDR1 SGHRS, CDR2 YFSETQ. Trimming removed 0 bases from V and 3 bases from J, with 4 bases in between.